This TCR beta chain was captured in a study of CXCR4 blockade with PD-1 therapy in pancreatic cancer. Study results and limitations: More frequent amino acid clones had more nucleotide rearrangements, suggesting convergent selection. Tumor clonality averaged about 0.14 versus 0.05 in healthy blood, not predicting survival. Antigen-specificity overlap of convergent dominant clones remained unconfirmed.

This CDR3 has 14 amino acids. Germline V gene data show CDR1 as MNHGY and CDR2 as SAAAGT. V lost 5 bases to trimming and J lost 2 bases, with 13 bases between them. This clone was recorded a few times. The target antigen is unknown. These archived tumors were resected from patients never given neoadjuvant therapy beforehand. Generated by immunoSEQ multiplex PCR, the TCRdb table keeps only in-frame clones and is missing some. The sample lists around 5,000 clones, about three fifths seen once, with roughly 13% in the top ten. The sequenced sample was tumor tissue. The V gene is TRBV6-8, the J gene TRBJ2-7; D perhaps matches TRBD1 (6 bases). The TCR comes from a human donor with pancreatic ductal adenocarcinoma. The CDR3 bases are TGTGCCAGCAGTCCCTCCGGGACACCCTACGAGCAGTACTTC. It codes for CASSPSGTPYEQYF.